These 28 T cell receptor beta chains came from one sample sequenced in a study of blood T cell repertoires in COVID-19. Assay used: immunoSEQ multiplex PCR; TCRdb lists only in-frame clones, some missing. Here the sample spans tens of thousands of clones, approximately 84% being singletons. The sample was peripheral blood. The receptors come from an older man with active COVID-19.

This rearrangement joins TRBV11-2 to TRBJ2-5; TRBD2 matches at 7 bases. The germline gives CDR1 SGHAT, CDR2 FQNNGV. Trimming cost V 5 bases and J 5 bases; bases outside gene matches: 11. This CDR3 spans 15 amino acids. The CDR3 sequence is CASSPYAGEAETQYF. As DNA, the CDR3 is TGTGCCAGCAGCCCCTACGCGGGAGAGGCGGAGACCCAGTACTTC.

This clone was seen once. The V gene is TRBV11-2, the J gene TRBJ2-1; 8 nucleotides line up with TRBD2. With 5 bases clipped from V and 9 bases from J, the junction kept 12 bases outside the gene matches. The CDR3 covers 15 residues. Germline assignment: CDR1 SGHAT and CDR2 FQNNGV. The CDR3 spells CASSPSIAGKIEQFF. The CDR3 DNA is TGTGCCAGCAGCCCAAGTATAGCGGGAAAGATTGAGCAGTTCTTC.

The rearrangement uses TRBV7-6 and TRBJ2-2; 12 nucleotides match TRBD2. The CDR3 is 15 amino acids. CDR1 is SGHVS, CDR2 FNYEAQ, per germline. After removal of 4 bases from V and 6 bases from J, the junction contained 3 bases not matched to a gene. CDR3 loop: CASSSRLAGAGELFF. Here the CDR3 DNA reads TGTGCCAGCAGCTCTCGACTAGCGGGAGCCGGGGAGCTGTTTTTT.

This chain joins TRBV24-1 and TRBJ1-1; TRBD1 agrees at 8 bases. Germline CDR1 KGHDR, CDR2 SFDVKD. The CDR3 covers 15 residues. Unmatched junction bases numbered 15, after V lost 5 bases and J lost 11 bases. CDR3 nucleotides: TGTGCCACCAGTGTAGGGCAGGGGGCCTCATATAGGGCTTTCTTT. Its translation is CATSVGQGASYRAFF.

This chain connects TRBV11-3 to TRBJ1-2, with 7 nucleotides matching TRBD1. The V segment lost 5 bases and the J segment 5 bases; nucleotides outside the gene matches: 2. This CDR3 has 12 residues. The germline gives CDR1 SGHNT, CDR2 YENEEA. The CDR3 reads CASSMGQYGYTF. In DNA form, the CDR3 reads TGTGCCAGCAGCATGGGACAGTATGGCTACACCTTC. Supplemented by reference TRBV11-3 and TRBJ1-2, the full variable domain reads EAGVVQSPRYKIIEKKQPVAFWCNPISGHNTLYWYLQNLGQGPELLIRYENEEAVDDSQLPKDRFSAERLKGVDSTLKIQPAELGDSAVYLCASSMGQYGYTFGSGTRLTVV.

The CDR3 DNA is TGTGCCAGCAGTTTCGCCGGGACTAGCGAAAGCACAGATACGCAGTATTTT. It specifies CASSFAGTSESTDTQYF. V usage is TRBV27 and J usage is TRBJ2-3; TRBD2 matches at 10 bases. V lost 3 bases, J lost 0 bases, and 6 bases stayed unmatched. The CDR3 is made up of 17 amino acids. CDR1 is MNHEY, CDR2 SMNVEV, per germline (reference sequence).

The DNA of the CDR3 is TGTGCCAGCTCTGCGACAGGGAGCTACGAGCAGTACTTC. Translation gives CASSATGSYEQYF. This chain links TRBV18 with TRBJ2-7, with 7 bases lining up with TRBD1. Trimming at V came to 6 bases and at J to 3 bases, leaving 5 bases not matched to a gene. This CDR3 is built from 13 residues. In germline, CDR1 is KGHSH, CDR2 LQKENI.

The CDR3 spells CASSLPSGENIQYF. Here the CDR3 DNA reads TGTGCCAGCAGCTTGCCTAGCGGAGAAAACATTCAGTACTTC. The chain employs TRBV5-4 and TRBJ2-4; 7 bases align to TRBD2. V shed 1 base and J 5 bases; nucleotides not matched to a gene: 3. Looked up from germline, CDR1 is SGHNT and CDR2 is YYREEE (reference sequence). The CDR3 length is 14 residues.

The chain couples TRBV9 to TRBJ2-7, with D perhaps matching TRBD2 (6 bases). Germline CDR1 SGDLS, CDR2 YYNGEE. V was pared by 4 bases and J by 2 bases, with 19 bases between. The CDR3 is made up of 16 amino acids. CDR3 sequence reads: CASSRTSSATPYEQYF. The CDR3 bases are TGTGCCAGCAGCCGTACTTCTAGCGCCACACCCTACGAGCAGTACTTC.

The CDR3 region is CASSVGGRSYGYTF. CDR3 sequence (DNA): TGTGCCAGCAGCGTAGGGGGGAGGAGCTATGGCTACACCTTC. V usage is TRBV9 and J usage is TRBJ1-2, with D tentatively TRBD1 (5 bases). Looked up from germline, CDR1 is SGDLS and CDR2 is YYNGEE. The CDR3 sequence is 14 residues long. Trimming took off 0 bases at V and 4 bases at J, with 10 bases between the two ends.

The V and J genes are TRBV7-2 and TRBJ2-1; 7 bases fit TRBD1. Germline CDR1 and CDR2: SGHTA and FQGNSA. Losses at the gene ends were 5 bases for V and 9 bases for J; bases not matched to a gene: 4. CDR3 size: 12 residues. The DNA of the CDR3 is TGTGCCAGCAGCCCGAACAGGGGTGAGCAGTTCTTC. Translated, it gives CASSPNRGEQFF.

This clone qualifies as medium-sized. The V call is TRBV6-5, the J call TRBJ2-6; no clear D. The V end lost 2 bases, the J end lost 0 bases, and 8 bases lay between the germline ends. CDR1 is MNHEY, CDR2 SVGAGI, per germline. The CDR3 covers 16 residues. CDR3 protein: CASSYTQFSGANVLTF. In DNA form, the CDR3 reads TGTGCCAGCAGTTACACCCAGTTCTCTGGGGCCAACGTCCTGACTTTC.

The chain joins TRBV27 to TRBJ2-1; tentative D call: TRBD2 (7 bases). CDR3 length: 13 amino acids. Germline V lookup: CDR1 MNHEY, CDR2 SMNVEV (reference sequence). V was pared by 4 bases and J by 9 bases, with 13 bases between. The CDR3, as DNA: TGTGCCAGCAGTTCGGGGGGCTGGGGTGAGCAGTTCTTC. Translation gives CASSSGGWGEQFF.

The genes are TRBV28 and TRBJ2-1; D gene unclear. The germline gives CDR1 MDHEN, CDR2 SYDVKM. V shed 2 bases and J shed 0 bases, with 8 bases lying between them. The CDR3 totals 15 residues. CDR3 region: CASSLLRSSYNEQFF. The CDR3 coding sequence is TGTGCCAGCAGTTTACTGCGGAGCTCCTACAATGAGCAGTTCTTC.

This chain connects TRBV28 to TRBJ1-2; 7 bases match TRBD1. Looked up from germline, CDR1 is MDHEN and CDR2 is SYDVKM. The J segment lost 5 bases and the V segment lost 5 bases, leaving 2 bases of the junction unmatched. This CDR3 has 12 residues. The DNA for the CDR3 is TGTGCCAGCAGTCAGACAGGGTATGGCTACACCTTC. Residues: CASSQTGYGYTF.

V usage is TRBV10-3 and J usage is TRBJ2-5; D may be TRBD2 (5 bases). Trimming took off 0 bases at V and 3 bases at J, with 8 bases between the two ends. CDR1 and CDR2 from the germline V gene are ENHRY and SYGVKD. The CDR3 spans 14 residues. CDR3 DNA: TGTGCCATCAGTGAGTCCCTAGCAAAAGAGACCCAGTACTTC. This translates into CAISESLAKETQYF.

The CDR3 DNA reads TGTGCCAGTAGTCCCGAAGGGAGGACTGAAGCTTTCTTT. Translated: CASSPEGRTEAFF. The V gene is TRBV19, the J gene TRBJ1-1; no reliable D call. The CDR3 contains 13 residues. The V end was cut by 5 bases, the J end by 5 bases, with 12 bases between. In germline, CDR1 is LNHDA, CDR2 SQIVND (reference sequence).

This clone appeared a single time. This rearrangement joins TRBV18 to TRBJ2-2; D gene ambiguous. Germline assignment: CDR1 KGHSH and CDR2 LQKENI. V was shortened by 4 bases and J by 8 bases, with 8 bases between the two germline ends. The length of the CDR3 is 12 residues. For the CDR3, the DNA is TGTGCCAGCTCACTCCCCGGTGGGGAGCTGTTTTTT. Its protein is CASSLPGGELFF.

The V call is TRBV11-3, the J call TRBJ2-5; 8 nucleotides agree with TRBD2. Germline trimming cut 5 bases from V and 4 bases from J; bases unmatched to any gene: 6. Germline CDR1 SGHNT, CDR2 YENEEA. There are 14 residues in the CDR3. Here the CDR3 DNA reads TGTGCCAGCAGCCTGAGCGGGAGTGGAGAGACCCAGTACTTC. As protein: CASSLSGSGETQYF. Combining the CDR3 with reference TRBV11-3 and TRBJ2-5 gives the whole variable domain EAGVVQSPRYKIIEKKQPVAFWCNPISGHNTLYWYLQNLGQGPELLIRYENEEAVDDSQLPKDRFSAERLKGVDSTLKIQPAELGDSAVYLCASSLSGSGETQYFGPGTRLLVL.

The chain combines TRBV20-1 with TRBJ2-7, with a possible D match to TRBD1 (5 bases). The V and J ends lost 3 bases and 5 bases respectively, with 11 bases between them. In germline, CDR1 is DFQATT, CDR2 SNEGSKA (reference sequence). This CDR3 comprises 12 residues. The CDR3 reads CSASGANHEQYF. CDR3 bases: TGCAGTGCTAGTGGGGCGAATCACGAGCAGTACTTC.

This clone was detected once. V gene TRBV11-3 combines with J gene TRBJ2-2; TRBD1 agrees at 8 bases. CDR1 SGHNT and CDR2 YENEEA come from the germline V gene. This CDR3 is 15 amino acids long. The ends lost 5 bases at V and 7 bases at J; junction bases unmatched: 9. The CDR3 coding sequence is TGTGCCAGCAGCCACCCGGACAGGGACCGCGGGGAGCTGTTTTTT. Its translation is CASSHPDRDRGELFF.

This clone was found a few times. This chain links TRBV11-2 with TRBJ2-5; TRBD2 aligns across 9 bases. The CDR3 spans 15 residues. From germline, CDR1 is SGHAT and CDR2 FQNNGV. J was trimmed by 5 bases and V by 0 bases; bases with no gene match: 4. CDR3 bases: TGTGCCAGCAGCTTAGATTTACTAGCGGGCGAGACCCAGTACTTC. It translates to CASSLDLLAGETQYF.

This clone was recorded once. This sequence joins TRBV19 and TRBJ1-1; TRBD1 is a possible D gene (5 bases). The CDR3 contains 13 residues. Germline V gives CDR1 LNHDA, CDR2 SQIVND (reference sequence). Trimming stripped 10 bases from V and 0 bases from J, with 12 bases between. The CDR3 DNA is TGTGCCACAGGACAATTCTTGAACACTGAAGCTTTCTTT. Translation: CATGQFLNTEAFF.

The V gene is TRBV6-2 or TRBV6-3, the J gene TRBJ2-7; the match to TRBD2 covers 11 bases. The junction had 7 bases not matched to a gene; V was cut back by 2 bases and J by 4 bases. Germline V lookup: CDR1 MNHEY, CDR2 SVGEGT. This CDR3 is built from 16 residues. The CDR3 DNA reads TGTGCCAGCAGTTACATAGCGGGAGGGCCCCAGTACGAGCAGTACTTC. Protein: CASSYIAGGPQYEQYF.

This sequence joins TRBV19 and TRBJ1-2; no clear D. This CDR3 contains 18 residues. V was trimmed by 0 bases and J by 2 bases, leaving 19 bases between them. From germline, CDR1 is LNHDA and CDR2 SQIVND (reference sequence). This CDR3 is CASSIDFGNIPQNYGYTF. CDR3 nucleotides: TGTGCCAGTAGTATAGATTTCGGGAACATTCCACAGAACTATGGCTACACCTTC.

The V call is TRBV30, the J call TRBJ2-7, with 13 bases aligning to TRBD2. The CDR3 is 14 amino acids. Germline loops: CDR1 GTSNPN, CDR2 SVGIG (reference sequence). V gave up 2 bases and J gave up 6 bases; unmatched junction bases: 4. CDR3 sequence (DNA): TGTGCCTGGAGTAAGACTAGCGGGAGGCCCGAGCAGTACTTC. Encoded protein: CAWSKTSGRPEQYF.

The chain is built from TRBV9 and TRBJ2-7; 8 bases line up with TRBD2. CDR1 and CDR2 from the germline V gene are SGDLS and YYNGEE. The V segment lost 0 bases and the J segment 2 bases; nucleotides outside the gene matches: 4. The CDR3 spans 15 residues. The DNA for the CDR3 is TGTGCCAGCAGCGTAGGTAGCGGGACCGCCTACGAGCAGTACTTC. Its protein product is CASSVGSGTAYEQYF.

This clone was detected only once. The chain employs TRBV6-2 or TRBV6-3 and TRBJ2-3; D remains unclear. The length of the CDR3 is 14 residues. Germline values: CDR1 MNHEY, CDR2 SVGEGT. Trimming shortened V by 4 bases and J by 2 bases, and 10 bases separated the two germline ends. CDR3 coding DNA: TGTGCCAGCAGTTCGTATCCCTTCACAGATACGCAGTATTTT. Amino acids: CASSSYPFTDTQYF.